What follows are 24 T cell receptor beta chains derived from one specimen sequenced in a study of blood T cell repertoires in COVID-19. Clones were read by immunoSEQ multiplex PCR, and TCRdb kept only the in-frame ones, dropping some. Among more than 100,000 clones listed, around 80% were seen once. Sequenced sample: PBMCs or T cells enriched from blood (not recorded which). The receptors here all came from a man aged 35 to 55 with acute COVID-19.

V is TRBV7-6 and J is TRBJ1-5; D is perhaps TRBD1 (6 bases). Trimming shortened V by 5 bases and J by 9 bases, and 17 bases separated the two germline ends. This CDR3 spans 14 amino acids. Germline CDR1 is SGHVS and CDR2 is FNYEAQ. In DNA, the CDR3 is TGTGCCAGCAGCCCGGGGCAGGGGCAGTCGCCCCAGCATTTT. Encoded protein: CASSPGQGQSPQHF.

The chain recombines TRBV20-1 with TRBJ1-2; tentative D call: TRBD1 (6 bases). The CDR3 is 15 residues long. Germline values: CDR1 DFQATT, CDR2 SNEGSKA (reference sequence). Trimming took off 3 bases at V and 3 bases at J, with 17 bases between the two ends. CDR3 amino acids: CSASPRGGADYGYTF. The CDR3 DNA follows: TGCAGTGCTAGTCCCCGGGGGGGGGCAGACTATGGCTACACCTTC.

Here the CDR3 DNA reads TGTGCCAGCAGCTTGGGACTAGCGCCTAGGGAGACCCAGTACTTC. Protein: CASSLGLAPRETQYF. The genes are TRBV7-3 and TRBJ2-5; the match to TRBD2 covers 10 bases. Germline lookup yields CDR1 SGHTA and CDR2 FQGTGA. This CDR3 is built from 15 residues. J lost 5 bases, V lost 3 bases, and 6 bases had no gene match.

CDR3 DNA: TGTGCCAGTAGTCTGAGGACTGGGCCAGATACGCAGTATTTT. Translation: CASSLRTGPDTQYF. The V gene is TRBV19, the J gene TRBJ2-3, with D perhaps matching TRBD2 (5 bases). V was trimmed by 5 bases and J by 4 bases, leaving 13 bases between them. The CDR3 contains 14 residues. Germline-derived CDR1 and CDR2 are LNHDA and SQIVND (reference sequence). The entire variable domain, with the rest obtained from reference TRBV19 and TRBJ2-3, is as follows: DGGITQSPKYLFRKEGQNVTLSCEQNLNHDAMYWYRQDPGQGLRLIYYSQIVNDFQKGDIAEGYSVSREKKESFPLTVTSAQKNPTAFYLCASSLRTGPDTQYFGPGTRLTVL.

This rearrangement joins TRBV3-1 (or the pseudogene TRBV3-2) to TRBJ2-1; 12 bases match TRBD2. Germline lookup yields CDR1 LGHDT and CDR2 YNNKEL (reference sequence). The CDR3 length is 15 residues. With V trimmed by 4 bases and J by 6 bases, 4 bases remained unmatched. The CDR3: CASSPTSGSSNEQFF. The CDR3 coding sequence is TGTGCCAGCAGCCCGACTAGCGGGAGTAGCAATGAGCAGTTCTTC.

The V gene is TRBV3-1 (or the pseudogene TRBV3-2), the J gene TRBJ2-1; D perhaps matches TRBD2 (6 bases). The CDR3 length is 15 residues. Trimming removed 2 bases at V and 4 bases at J, with 12 bases between. From germline, CDR1 is LGHDT and CDR2 YNNKEL (reference sequence). CDR3 amino acids: CASSQRSSVYNEQFF. For the CDR3, the DNA is TGTGCCAGCAGCCAACGCTCTAGCGTTTACAATGAGCAGTTCTTC.

The chain recombines TRBV13 with TRBJ2-1; D is undetermined. Per the germline V gene, CDR1 is PRHDT and CDR2 is FYEKMQ (reference sequence). The CDR3 is 15 residues long. V dropped 0 bases and J dropped 6 bases, with 12 bases sitting between them. The CDR3 DNA reads TGTGCCAGCAGCTTAGGGTATCCTCCGGGCAATGAGCAGTTCTTC. Protein product: CASSLGYPPGNEQFF.

The chain employs TRBV18 and TRBJ1-5, with 7 nucleotides matching TRBD1. Per germline, CDR1 KGHSH and CDR2 LQKENI. The CDR3 runs 16 residues. The V segment lost 3 bases and the J segment 4 bases; nucleotides outside the gene matches: 9. The CDR3 DNA reads TGTGCCAGCTCACCTCGCGTGACAGGGTTTAATCAGCCCCAGCATTTT. Translated, it gives CASSPRVTGFNQPQHF.

This chain uses TRBV10-1 with TRBJ1-4, with D perhaps matching TRBD1 (6 bases). The V gene's germline CDR1 is WNHNN and CDR2 SYGVQD (reference sequence). V lost 7 bases and J lost 8, with 20 bases in between. The CDR3 extends over 15 amino acids. The CDR3 DNA follows: TGCGCCAGCAATATATTTGACAGGTTAAACGAAAAACTGTTTTTT. Amino acids: CASNIFDRLNEKLFF.

The chain employs TRBV25-1 and TRBJ2-7; 8 nucleotides line up with TRBD2. Germline values: CDR1 MGHDK, CDR2 SYGVNS. The length of the CDR3 is 14 residues. V trimming: 7 bases; J trimming: 2 bases; junction bases outside the gene matches: 7. CDR3 protein: CASTRGGSPYEQYF. In DNA, the CDR3 is TGTGCCAGCACCCGGGGGGGCAGTCCCTACGAGCAGTACTTC.

The CDR3: CASSLAADQPQHF. The CDR3 DNA reads as TGTGCCAGCAGCTTAGCAGCGGATCAGCCCCAGCATTTT. The rearrangement links TRBV11-2 to TRBJ1-5; no clear D gene. Trimming took off 1 base at V and 5 bases at J, with 6 bases between the two ends. CDR3 size: 13 residues. From germline, CDR1 is SGHAT and CDR2 FQNNGV. The entire variable domain, with the rest obtained from reference TRBV11-2 and TRBJ1-5, is as follows: EAGVAQSPRYKIIEKRQSVAFWCNPISGHATLYWYQQILGQGPKLLIQFQNNGVVDDSQLPKDRFSAERLKGVDSTLKIQPAKLEDSAVYLCASSLAADQPQHFGDGTRLSIL.

V usage is TRBV7-9 and J usage is TRBJ1-5; D is unclear. CDR3 size: 13 residues. Germline V gene data show CDR1 as SEHNR and CDR2 as FQNEAQ (reference sequence). V was pared by 4 bases and J by 7 bases, with 11 bases between. The CDR3 region is CASSSGGFQPQHF. CDR3 nucleotides: TGTGCCAGCAGCTCGGGTGGGTTCCAGCCCCAGCATTTT.

The rearrangement uses TRBV28 and TRBJ1-5; 9 nucleotides match TRBD1. CDR3 length equals 14 residues. Trimming at V came to 8 bases and at J to 9 bases, leaving 11 bases not matched to a gene. Germline V gene sequence: CDR1 MDHEN, CDR2 SYDVKM. The CDR3: CASVSGTGKLPQHF. DNA for the CDR3: TGTGCCAGCGTATCCGGGACAGGGAAATTGCCCCAGCATTTT.

The V call is TRBV7-9, the J call TRBJ1-2, with 7 positions matching TRBD1. The CDR3 runs 13 residues. Looked up from germline, CDR1 is SEHNR and CDR2 is FQNEAQ (reference sequence). V shed 2 bases, J shed 5 bases, and the junction held 2 bases outside the gene matches. The CDR3 region has the DNA TGTGCCAGCAGCTTAACAGGGGAGTATGGCTACACCTTC. Its translation: CASSLTGEYGYTF.

CDR3 loop: CASSFAGTGNTGELFF. Written as DNA, the CDR3 is TGCGCCAGCAGCTTCGCCGGGACAGGGAACACCGGGGAGCTGTTTTTT. The genes are TRBV5-1 and TRBJ2-2; 8 positions agree with TRBD1. The junction had 4 bases not matched to a gene; V was cut back by 2 bases and J by 1 base. CDR1 SGHRS and CDR2 YFSETQ come from the germline V gene. This CDR3 is built from 16 residues.

This sequence joins TRBV6-5 and TRBJ1-1; no definite D call. V lost 7 bases to trimming and J lost 1 base, with 7 bases between them. Germline assignment: CDR1 MNHEY and CDR2 SVGAGI. The CDR3 is made up of 12 amino acids. This chain's CDR3 is CASTGTNTEAFF. The CDR3 region has the DNA TGTGCCAGCACGGGAACGAACACTGAAGCTTTCTTT.

The table lists this clone with a count of one. J is TRBJ1-1 and V is TRBV5-8; weak D call: TRBD1 (6 bases). The ends were cut back, 3 bases at V and 7 bases at J, with 13 bases in the middle. Looked up from germline, CDR1 is SGHTS and CDR2 is YDEGEE. The CDR3 is made up of 13 amino acids. The CDR3 region is CASSWGPDSEAFF. Written as DNA, the CDR3 is TGTGCCAGCAGCTGGGGGCCGGACAGTGAAGCTTTCTTT.

J is TRBJ2-1 and V is TRBV10-1; 13 nucleotides agree with TRBD2. This CDR3 is built from 16 residues. Germline V CDR1 and CDR2: WNHNN, SYGVQD (reference sequence). Losses at the gene ends were 0 bases for V and 15 bases for J; bases not matched to a gene: 11. The CDR3 spells CASSESGTSGELRWFF. The DNA of the CDR3 is TGCGCCAGCAGTGAGTCCGGGACTAGCGGGGAGCTCCGATGGTTCTTC.

This clone has a handful of counts. One end of the junction varies from germline; a read error may be responsible. The gene calls are TRBV2 and TRBJ2-1; D is perhaps TRBD1 (5 bases). CDR1 SNHLY and CDR2 FYNNEI come from the germline V gene. CDR3 length equals 12 residues. CDR3 bases: TGTGCCAGCAGTGAAGCAGACAGAACTCTGCTCTTC. Protein sequence: CASSEADRTLLF.

The gene calls are TRBV19 and TRBJ1-2; D might be TRBD1 (6 bases). Germline V lookup: CDR1 LNHDA, CDR2 SQIVND (reference sequence). This CDR3 region has 14 residues. Trimming shortened V by 4 bases and J by 9 bases, and 18 bases separated the two germline ends. For the CDR3, the DNA is TGTGCCAGTAGTAGGACAGCCGTGAAGAGGAGCTACACCTTC. Its protein is CASSRTAVKRSYTF.

V and J are TRBV9 and TRBJ1-6; TRBD1 matches at 7 bases. J gave up 6 bases and V 4 bases, and 1 base lay outside the gene matches. Germline-derived CDR1 and CDR2 are SGDLS and YYNGEE. The CDR3 runs to 13 residues. In DNA form, the CDR3 reads TGTGCCAGCAGCTCAGGGGGTAATTCACCCCTCCACTTT. It codes for CASSSGGNSPLHF.

V and J are TRBV5-1 and TRBJ2-7, with TRBD1 as a possible D gene (6 bases). Germline CDR1 SGHRS, CDR2 YFSETQ. V shed 0 bases and J shed 0 bases, with 10 bases lying between them. There are 15 residues in the CDR3. As DNA, the CDR3 is TGCGCCAGCAGCTTGGATGGGACACCCTCCTACGAGCAGTACTTC. This sequence encodes CASSLDGTPSYEQYF. The variable domain in full, completed from reference TRBV5-1 and TRBJ2-7, reads KAGVTQTPRYLIKTRGQQVTLSCSPISGHRSVSWYQQTPGQGLQFLFEYFSETQRNKGNFPGRFSGRQFSNSRSEMNVSTLELGDSALYLCASSLDGTPSYEQYFGPGTRLTVT.

The chain is built from TRBV10-3 and TRBJ2-3; tentative D call: TRBD1 (5 bases). V lost 3 bases and J 0 bases, leaving 10 bases between the germline ends. The length of the CDR3 is 15 residues. The germline V gene encodes CDR1 ENHRY and CDR2 SYGVKD. CDR3 region: CAISDGQGSTDTQYF. CDR3 bases: TGTGCCATCAGTGATGGCCAGGGTAGCACAGATACGCAGTATTTT.

V usage is TRBV16 and J usage is TRBJ2-1, with a weak D call TRBD2 (5 bases). Germline lookup yields CDR1 KGHSY and CDR2 FQNENV. Trimming pared 2 bases from V and 9 bases from J, leaving 11 bases between. CDR3 size: 13 residues. The CDR3 spells CASSQTPRGEQFF. The CDR3 DNA reads as TGTGCCAGCAGCCAAACTCCCCGGGGTGAGCAGTTCTTC.